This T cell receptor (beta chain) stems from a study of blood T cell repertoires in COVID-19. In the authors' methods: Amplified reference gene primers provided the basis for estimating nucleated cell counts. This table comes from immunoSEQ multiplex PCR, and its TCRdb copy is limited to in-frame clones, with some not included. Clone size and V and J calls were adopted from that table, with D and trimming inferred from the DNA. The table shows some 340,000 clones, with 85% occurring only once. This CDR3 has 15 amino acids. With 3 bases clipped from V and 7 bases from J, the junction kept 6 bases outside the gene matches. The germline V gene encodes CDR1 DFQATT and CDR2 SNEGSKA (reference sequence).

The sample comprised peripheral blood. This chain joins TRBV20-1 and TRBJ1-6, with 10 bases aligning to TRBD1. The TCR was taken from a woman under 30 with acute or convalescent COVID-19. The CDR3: CSASDRGPMNSPLHF. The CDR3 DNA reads TGCAGTGCTAGTGACAGGGGGCCGATGAATTCACCCCTCCACTTT.